Following are 9 T cell receptor beta chains from one sample sequenced in a study of identical twins. TCRdb recomputed calls from the 5' RACE reads with MiXCR, one row per CDR3 protein. The table records under 1 million distinct CDR3 sequences, approximately 13% of them present only once. The same data also went into a second study, on yellow fever vaccine responses in identical twins.

Input material: PBMCs. Receptors were obtained from a woman aged 18-29 years in good health.

This clonotype occurred many times. The J gene is TRBJ2-5, the V gene TRBV20-1; D ambiguous. CDR3 length equals 12 residues. V was trimmed by 1 base and J by 5 bases, leaving 8 bases between them. CDR1 is DFQATT and CDR2 is SNEGSKA in the germline V gene (reference sequence). The CDR3 coding sequence is TGCAGTGCTAGAGCCAGTGGGGAGACCCAGTACTTC. It codes for CSARASGETQYF.

The table lists this clonotype with many counts. The chain has TRBV3-1 and TRBJ1-1; D ambiguous. V was trimmed by 1 base and J by 2 bases, leaving 11 bases between them. Germline CDR1 is LGHDT and CDR2 is YNNKEL (reference sequence). CDR3 length: 15 residues. The CDR3, as DNA: TGTGCCAGCAGCCAAGGAGGGAGCAGTAACACTGAAGCTTTCTTT. It is translated as CASSQGGSSNTEAFF.

V and J are TRBV11-2 and TRBJ2-2, with TRBD1 matching 7 bases. The CDR3 loop spans 16 amino acids. Germline CDR1 reads SGHAT; CDR2 reads FQNNGV. V shed 5 bases, J shed 0 bases, and the junction held 6 bases outside the gene matches. CDR3 in DNA: TGTGCCAGCAGCCGATTAGGGACAGCGAACACCGGGGAGCTGTTTTTT. Amino acids: CASSRLGTANTGELFF.

J is TRBJ2-7 and V is TRBV11-2, with TRBD2 matching 7 bases. The V gene's germline CDR1 is SGHAT and CDR2 FQNNGV. V shed 3 bases and J 2 bases; nucleotides not matched to a gene: 10. This CDR3 spans 16 amino acids. The CDR3 region is CASSLGGKRPTYEQYF. The CDR3, as DNA: TGTGCCAGCAGCTTGGGGGGGAAGCGGCCAACCTACGAGCAGTACTTC.

This clonotype has only a few counts. The DNA of the CDR3 is TGTGCCAGCAGCCAATACAGTGCCAATGGCTACACCTTC. This codes for CASSQYSANGYTF. This chain joins TRBV16 and TRBJ1-2; D uncertain. The CDR3 consists of 13 residues. Trimming shortened V by 1 base and J by 6 bases, and 9 bases separated the two germline ends. Per the germline V gene, CDR1 is KGHSY and CDR2 is FQNENV.

The rearrangement uses TRBV7-9 and TRBJ2-7; TRBD2 aligns across 9 bases. Germline V gene data show CDR1 as SEHNR and CDR2 as FQNEAQ (reference sequence). This CDR3 has 17 amino acids. V gave up 1 base and J gave up 4 bases; unmatched junction bases: 11. CDR3 sequence reads: CASSLDFTAREGYEQYF. In DNA form, the CDR3 reads TGTGCCAGCAGCTTAGACTTTACCGCGCGGGAGGGGTACGAGCAGTACTTC.

With respect to this clonotype: A junction boundary mismatches the germline segment, possibly from a read error. This chain uses TRBV15 with TRBJ2-7; TRBD2 matches 7 bases. Germline CDR1 reads LNHNV; CDR2 reads YYDKDF (reference sequence). CDR3 size: 15 residues. CDR3 sequence reads: CATSRDGGDYYVQYF. In DNA, the CDR3 is TGTGCCACCAGCAGAGATGGAGGGGACTACTACGTGCAGTACTTC.

V and J are TRBV4-1 and TRBJ2-1, with 12 positions matching TRBD2. The CDR3 covers 15 residues. J lost 8 bases, V lost 4 bases, and 6 bases had no gene match. The V gene's germline CDR1 is MGHRA and CDR2 YSYEKL. The CDR3 sequence is CASSPGLAGNYEQFF. CDR3 bases: TGCGCCAGCAGCCCTGGACTAGCGGGAAATTATGAGCAGTTCTTC.

This clonotype has more than one count but fewer than ten. The chain combines TRBV3-1 with TRBJ1-6; D not resolved. This CDR3 spans 15 amino acids. The germline V and J ends were trimmed by 1 base and 10 bases, with 14 bases remaining between them. The germline gives CDR1 LGHDT, CDR2 YNNKEL (reference sequence). The DNA of the CDR3 is TGTGCCAGCAGCCAAGGTCAGGCCCCCAAGTCACCCCTCCACTTT. Translation: CASSQGQAPKSPLHF.